This passage covers 8 T cell receptor beta chains from one sample sequenced in a study of shared clonotypes between healthy human individuals. This table comes from immunoSEQ multiplex PCR, and its TCRdb copy is limited to in-frame clones, with some not included. The top ten hold about 10% of the sample, which has 300,000 to 400,000 clones, over 70% seen once. The sample consisted of memory CD4+ T cells sorted from blood. The subset denotes: CD45RA-negative fraction. All receptors derive from a man under 40 in good health.

The CDR3 protein is CASSNPSSDETQYF. The CDR3 DNA reads as TGCGCCAGCAGCAACCCTAGTAGCGACGAGACCCAGTACTTC. The J gene is TRBJ2-5, the V gene TRBV5-1; the D gene is possibly TRBD2 (5 bases). Germline assignment: CDR1 SGHRS and CDR2 YFSETQ. The V gene lost 4 bases and the J gene lost 5 bases, with 15 bases spanning the gap. The CDR3 has 14 residues. Using reference TRBV5-1 and TRBJ2-5 for the parts outside the CDR3, the full variable domain is KAGVTQTPRYLIKTRGQQVTLSCSPISGHRSVSWYQQTPGQGLQFLFEYFSETQRNKGNFPGRFSGRQFSNSRSEMNVSTLELGDSALYLCASSNPSSDETQYFGPGTRLLVL.

Points on this clone: In the same sample, other DNA sequences code for this CDR3. The chain is built from TRBV5-1 and TRBJ2-7; 10 nucleotides match TRBD2. The CDR3 runs to 15 residues. The germline V gene has CDR1 SGHRS and CDR2 YFSETQ. The V segment lost 0 bases and the J segment 1 base; nucleotides outside the gene matches: 1. CDR3 sequence (DNA): TGCGCCAGCAGCTTGGGACTAGCGGGTTCCTACGAGCAGTACTTC. It translates to CASSLGLAGSYEQYF. The whole variable domain, remainder taken from reference TRBV5-1 and TRBJ2-7, is KAGVTQTPRYLIKTRGQQVTLSCSPISGHRSVSWYQQTPGQGLQFLFEYFSETQRNKGNFPGRFSGRQFSNSRSEMNVSTLELGDSALYLCASSLGLAGSYEQYFGPGTRLTVT.

Of note for this clone: The sample holds other DNA sequences that translate to the same CDR3. This rearrangement joins TRBV9 to TRBJ1-3; D unclear. V shed 0 bases and J shed 1 base, with 2 bases lying between them. CDR3 length: 13 residues. Germline assignment: CDR1 SGDLS and CDR2 YYNGEE. The DNA for the CDR3 is TGTGCCAGCAGCGTAGATTCTGGAAACACCATATATTTT. Its protein is CASSVDSGNTIYF.

The genes are TRBV2 and TRBJ1-1; TRBD1 might be the D (5 bases). Per the germline V gene, CDR1 is SNHLY and CDR2 is FYNNEI. The CDR3 extends over 14 amino acids. With 3 bases removed from V and 4 bases from J, the gap between germline ends came to 12 bases. CDR3 sequence (DNA): TGTGCCAGCAGTGACCAGGGCCGGGTCACTGAAGCTTTCTTT. Amino acids: CASSDQGRVTEAFF. Looking up the rest from reference TRBV2 and TRBJ1-1 gives the full variable domain: EPEVTQTPSHQVTQMGQEVILRCVPISNHLYFYWYRQILGQKVEFLVSFYNNEISEKSEIFDDQFSVERPDGSNFTLKIRSTKLEDSAMYFCASSDQGRVTEAFFGQGTRLTVV.

Regarding this clone: The same CDR3 arises from other DNA sequences in this sample as well. The rearrangement joins TRBV6-1 to TRBJ2-3; D not resolved. V was trimmed by 2 bases and J by 5 bases, leaving 5 bases between them. Per the germline V gene, CDR1 is MNHNS and CDR2 is SASEGT. The CDR3 runs 12 residues. The CDR3 DNA reads as TGTGCCAGCAGTGAAACTGGAGATACGCAGTATTTT. The encoded protein is CASSETGDTQYF.

The gene calls are TRBV18 and TRBJ2-1; no firm D call. Germline CDR1 is KGHSH and CDR2 is LQKENI. The CDR3 sequence is 15 residues long. The V end lost 0 bases, the J end lost 4 bases, and 10 bases lay between the germline ends. CDR3 loop: CASSPPSPVYNEQFF. In nucleotides, the CDR3 is TGTGCCAGCTCACCACCTTCACCTGTATACAATGAGCAGTTCTTC.

The J gene is TRBJ1-3, the V gene TRBV28; the match to TRBD1 covers 10 bases. J lost 4 bases, V lost 7 bases, and 4 bases had no gene match. The CDR3 is made up of 14 amino acids. CDR1 and CDR2 (germline): MDHEN, SYDVKM. CDR3 in DNA: TGTGCCAGCATGGGGACAGGGGAAGGAAACACCATATATTTT. It encodes CASMGTGEGNTIYF. Together with reference TRBV28 and TRBJ1-3, the CDR3 gives the full variable domain: DVKVTQSSRYLVKRTGEKVFLECVQDMDHENMFWYRQDPGLGLRLIYFSYDVKMKEKGDIPEGYSVSREKKERFSLILESASTNQTSMYLCASMGTGEGNTIYFGEGSWLTVV.

This clone was seen ten or more times. CDR3 sequence (DNA): TGTGCCAGCAGTCGGGACGTCACTGAAGCTTTCTTT. Its translation: CASSRDVTEAFF. The rearrangement joins TRBV28 to TRBJ1-1, with D perhaps matching TRBD1 (5 bases). From germline, CDR1 is MDHEN and CDR2 SYDVKM. V was cut by 5 bases and J by 4 bases, with 8 bases left in between. This CDR3 region has 12 residues.